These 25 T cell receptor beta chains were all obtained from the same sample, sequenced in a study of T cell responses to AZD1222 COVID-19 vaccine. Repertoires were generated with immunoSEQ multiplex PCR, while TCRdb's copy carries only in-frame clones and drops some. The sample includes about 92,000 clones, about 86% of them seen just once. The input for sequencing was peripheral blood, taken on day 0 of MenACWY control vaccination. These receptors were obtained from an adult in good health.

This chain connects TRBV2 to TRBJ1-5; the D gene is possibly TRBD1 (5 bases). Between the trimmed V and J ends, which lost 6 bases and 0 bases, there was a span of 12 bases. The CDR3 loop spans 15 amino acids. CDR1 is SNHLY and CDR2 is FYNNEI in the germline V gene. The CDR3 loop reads CASRAGSNSNQPQHF. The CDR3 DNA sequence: TGTGCCAGCAGGGCAGGGTCTAATAGCAATCAGCCCCAGCATTTT.

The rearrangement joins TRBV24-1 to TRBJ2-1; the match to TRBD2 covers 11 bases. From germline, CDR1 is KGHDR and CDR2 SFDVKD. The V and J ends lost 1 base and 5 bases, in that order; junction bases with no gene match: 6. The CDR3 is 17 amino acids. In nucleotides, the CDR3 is TGTGCCACCAGTGATTTCCGAACTAGCGGGGGAAACAATGAGCAGTTCTTC. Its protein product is CATSDFRTSGGNNEQFF.

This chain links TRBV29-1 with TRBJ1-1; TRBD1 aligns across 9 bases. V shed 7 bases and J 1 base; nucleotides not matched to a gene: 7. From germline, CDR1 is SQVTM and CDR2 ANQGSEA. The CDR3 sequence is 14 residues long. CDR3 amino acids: CSATGTGRNTEAFF. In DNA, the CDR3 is TGCAGCGCTACCGGGACAGGGAGGAACACTGAAGCTTTCTTT. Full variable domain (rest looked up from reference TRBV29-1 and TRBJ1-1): SAVISQKPSRDICQRGTSLTIQCQVDSQVTMMFWYRQQPGQSLTLIATANQGSEATYESGFVIDKFPISRPNLTFSTLTVSNMSPEDSSIYLCSATGTGRNTEAFFGQGTRLTVV.

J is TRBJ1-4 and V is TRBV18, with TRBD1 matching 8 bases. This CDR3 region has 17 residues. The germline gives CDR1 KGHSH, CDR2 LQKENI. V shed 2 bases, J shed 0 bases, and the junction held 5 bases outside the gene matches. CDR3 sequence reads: CASSPGQGRATNEKLFF. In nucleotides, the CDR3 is TGTGCCAGCTCACCAGGACAGGGTCGGGCAACTAATGAAAAACTGTTTTTT.

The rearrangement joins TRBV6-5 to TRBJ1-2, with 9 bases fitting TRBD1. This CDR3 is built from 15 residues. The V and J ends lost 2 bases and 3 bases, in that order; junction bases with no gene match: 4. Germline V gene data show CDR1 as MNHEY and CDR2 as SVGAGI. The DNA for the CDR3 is TGTGCCAGCAGTTACCTACAGGGGGCGGACTATGGCTACACCTTC. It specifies CASSYLQGADYGYTF.

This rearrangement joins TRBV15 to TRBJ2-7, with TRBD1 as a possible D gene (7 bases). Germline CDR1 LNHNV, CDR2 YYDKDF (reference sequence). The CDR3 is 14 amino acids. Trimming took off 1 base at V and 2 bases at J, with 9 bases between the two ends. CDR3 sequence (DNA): TGTGCCACCAGCAGAGGCGGGACAGCCTACGAGCAGTACTTC. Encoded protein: CATSRGGTAYEQYF. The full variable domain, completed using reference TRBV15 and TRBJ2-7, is DAMVIQNPRYQVTQFGKPVTLSCSQTLNHNVMYWYQQKSSQAPKLLFHYYDKDFNNEADTPDNFQSRRPNTSFCFLDIRSPGLGDTAMYLCATSRGGTAYEQYFGPGTRLTVT.

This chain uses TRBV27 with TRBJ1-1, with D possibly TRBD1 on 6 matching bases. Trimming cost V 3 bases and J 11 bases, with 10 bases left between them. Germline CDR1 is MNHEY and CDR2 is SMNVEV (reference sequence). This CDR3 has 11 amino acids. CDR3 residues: CASSLAGHAFF. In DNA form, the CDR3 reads TGTGCCAGCAGTTTGGCGGGACACGCTTTCTTT.

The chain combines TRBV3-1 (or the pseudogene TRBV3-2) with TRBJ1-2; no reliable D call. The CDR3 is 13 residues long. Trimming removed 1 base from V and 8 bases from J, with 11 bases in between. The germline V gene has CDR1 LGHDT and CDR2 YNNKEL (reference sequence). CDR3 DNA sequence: TGTGCCAGCAGCCAAGGGCGCGGGGTCGGCTACACCTTC. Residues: CASSQGRGVGYTF.

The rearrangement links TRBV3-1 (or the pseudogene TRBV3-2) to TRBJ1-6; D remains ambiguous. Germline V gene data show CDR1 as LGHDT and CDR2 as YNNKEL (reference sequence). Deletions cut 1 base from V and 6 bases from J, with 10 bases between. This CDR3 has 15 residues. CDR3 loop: CASSQGLSGNSPLHF. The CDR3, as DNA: TGTGCCAGCAGCCAAGGACTTAGCGGTAATTCACCCCTCCACTTT.

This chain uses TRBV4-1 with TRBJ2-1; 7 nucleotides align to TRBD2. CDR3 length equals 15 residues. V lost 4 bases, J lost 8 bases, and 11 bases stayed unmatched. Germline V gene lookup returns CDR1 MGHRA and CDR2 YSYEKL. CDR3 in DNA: TGCGCCAGCAGCCCCCTTACAGCGGGGAGGCATGAGCAGTTCTTC. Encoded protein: CASSPLTAGRHEQFF.

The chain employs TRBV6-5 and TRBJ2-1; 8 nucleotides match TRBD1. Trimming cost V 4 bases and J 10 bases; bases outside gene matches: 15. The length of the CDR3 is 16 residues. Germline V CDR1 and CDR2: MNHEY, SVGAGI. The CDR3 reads CASSSITGGTPGEQFF. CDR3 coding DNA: TGTGCCAGCAGTTCCATCACAGGGGGGACACCCGGGGAGCAGTTCTTC.

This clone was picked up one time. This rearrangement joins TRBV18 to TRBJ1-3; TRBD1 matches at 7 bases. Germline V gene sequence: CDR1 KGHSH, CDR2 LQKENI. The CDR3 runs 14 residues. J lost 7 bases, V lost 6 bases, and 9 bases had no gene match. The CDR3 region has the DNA TGTGCCAGCTCCCCAAGCGTGACAGGGAACACCATATATTTT. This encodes CASSPSVTGNTIYF.

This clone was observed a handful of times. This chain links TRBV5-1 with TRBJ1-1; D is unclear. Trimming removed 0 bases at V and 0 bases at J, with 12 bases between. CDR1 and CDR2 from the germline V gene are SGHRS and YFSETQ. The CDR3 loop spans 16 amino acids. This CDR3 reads CASSLEIVSMNTEAFF. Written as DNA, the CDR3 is TGCGCCAGCAGCTTGGAGATCGTCAGCATGAACACTGAAGCTTTCTTT.

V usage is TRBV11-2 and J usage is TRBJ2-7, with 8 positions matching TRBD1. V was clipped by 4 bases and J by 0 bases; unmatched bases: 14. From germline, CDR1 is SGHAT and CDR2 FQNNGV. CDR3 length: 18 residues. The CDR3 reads CASSSRPLQGESSYEQYF. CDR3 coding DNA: TGTGCCAGCAGCTCACGCCCTCTACAGGGGGAAAGCTCCTACGAGCAGTACTTC.

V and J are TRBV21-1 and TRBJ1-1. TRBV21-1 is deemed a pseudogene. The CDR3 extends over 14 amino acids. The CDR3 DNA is TGTGCCAGCAGCAAAGCCCCAAGGAACACTGAAGCTTTCTTT. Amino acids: CASSKAPRNTEAFF.

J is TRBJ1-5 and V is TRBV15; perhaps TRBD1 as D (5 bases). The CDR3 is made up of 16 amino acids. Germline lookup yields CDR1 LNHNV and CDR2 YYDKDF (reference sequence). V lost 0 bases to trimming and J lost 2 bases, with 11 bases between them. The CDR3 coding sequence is TGTGCCACCAGCAGAGATCGTTTCAGGGGCAATCAGCCCCAGCATTTT. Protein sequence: CATSRDRFRGNQPQHF.

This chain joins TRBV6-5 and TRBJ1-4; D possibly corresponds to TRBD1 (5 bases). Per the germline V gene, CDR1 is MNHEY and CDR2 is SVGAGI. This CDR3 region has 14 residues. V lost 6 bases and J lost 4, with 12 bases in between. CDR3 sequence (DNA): TGTGCCAGCAGGATGACAGTCATTAATGAAAAACTGTTTTTT. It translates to CASRMTVINEKLFF.

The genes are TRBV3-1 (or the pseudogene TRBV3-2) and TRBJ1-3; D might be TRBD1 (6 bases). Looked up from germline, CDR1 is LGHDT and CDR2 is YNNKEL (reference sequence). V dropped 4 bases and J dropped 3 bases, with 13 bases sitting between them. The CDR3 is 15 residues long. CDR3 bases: TGTGCCAGCAGCCTGGGGACACTGCTTGGAAACACCATATATTTT. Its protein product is CASSLGTLLGNTIYF.

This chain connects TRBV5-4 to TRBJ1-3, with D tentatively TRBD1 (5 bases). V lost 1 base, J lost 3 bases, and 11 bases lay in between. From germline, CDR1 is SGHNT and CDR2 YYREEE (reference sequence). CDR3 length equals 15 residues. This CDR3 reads CASSLQGGFGNTIYF. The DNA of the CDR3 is TGTGCCAGCAGCTTGCAGGGAGGGTTTGGAAACACCATATATTTT.

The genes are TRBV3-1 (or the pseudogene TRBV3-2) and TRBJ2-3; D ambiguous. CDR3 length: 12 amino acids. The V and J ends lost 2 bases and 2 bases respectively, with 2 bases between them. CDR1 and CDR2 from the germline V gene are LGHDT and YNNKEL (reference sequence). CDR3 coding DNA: TGTGCCAGCAGCCAAAACACAGATACGCAGTATTTT. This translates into CASSQNTDTQYF.

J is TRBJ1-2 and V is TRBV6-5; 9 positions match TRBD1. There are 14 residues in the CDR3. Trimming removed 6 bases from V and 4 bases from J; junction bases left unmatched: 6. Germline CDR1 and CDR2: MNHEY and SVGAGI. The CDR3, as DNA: TGTGCCAGCAGAAACCGGGACAGGGTCTATGGCTACACCTTC. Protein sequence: CASRNRDRVYGYTF.

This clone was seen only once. The CDR3 here is CASSLGTGARDYGYTF. The CDR3 nucleotides read TGTGCCAGCAGCTTGGGAACAGGGGCCCGAGACTATGGCTACACCTTC. The genes are TRBV7-9 and TRBJ1-2, with 7 positions matching TRBD1. CDR3 length equals 16 residues. Losses at the gene ends were 3 bases for V and 3 bases for J; bases not matched to a gene: 10. Germline CDR1 SEHNR, CDR2 FQNEAQ (reference sequence). Filled out from reference TRBV7-9 and TRBJ1-2, the complete variable domain reads DTGVSQNPRHKITKRGQNVTFRCDPISEHNRLYWYRQTLGQGPEFLTYFQNEAQLEKSRLLSDRFSAERPKGSFSTLEIQRTEQGDSAMYLCASSLGTGARDYGYTFGSGTRLTVV.

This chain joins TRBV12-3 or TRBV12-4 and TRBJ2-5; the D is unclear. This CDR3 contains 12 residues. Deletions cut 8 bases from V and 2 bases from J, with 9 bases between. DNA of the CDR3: TGTGCCAGCTCGGACCAACAAGAGACCCAGTACTTC. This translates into CASSDQQETQYF.

This chain's CDR3 is CASSLAFTGFNPEAFF. The CDR3, as DNA: TGTGCCAGCAGCTTAGCCTTTACAGGGTTTAACCCTGAAGCTTTCTTT. The V gene is TRBV11-2, the J gene TRBJ1-1; D possibly corresponds to TRBD1 (6 bases). The ends were cut back, 1 base at V and 6 bases at J, with 18 bases in the middle. Germline V gene lookup returns CDR1 SGHAT and CDR2 FQNNGV. The CDR3 has 16 amino acids. The full variable domain, with the rest looked up from reference TRBV11-2 and TRBJ1-1, is EAGVAQSPRYKIIEKRQSVAFWCNPISGHATLYWYQQILGQGPKLLIQFQNNGVVDDSQLPKDRFSAERLKGVDSTLKIQPAKLEDSAVYLCASSLAFTGFNPEAFFGQGTRLTVV.

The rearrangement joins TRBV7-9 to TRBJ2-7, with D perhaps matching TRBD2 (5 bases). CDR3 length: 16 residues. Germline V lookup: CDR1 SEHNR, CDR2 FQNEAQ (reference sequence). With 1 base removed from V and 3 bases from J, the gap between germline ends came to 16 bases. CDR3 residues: CASSLGTQDGIYEQYF. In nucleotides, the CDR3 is TGTGCCAGCAGCTTAGGGACCCAGGACGGGATCTACGAGCAGTACTTC. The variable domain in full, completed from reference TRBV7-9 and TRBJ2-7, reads DTGVSQNPRHKITKRGQNVTFRCDPISEHNRLYWYRQTLGQGPEFLTYFQNEAQLEKSRLLSDRFSAERPKGSFSTLEIQRTEQGDSAMYLCASSLGTQDGIYEQYFGPGTRLTVT.